The sample holds one count of the clone carrying this TCR beta chain. The data were taken from a study of shared T cell receptors in the human thymus. V gave up 5 bases and J gave up 3 bases, with 16 bases separating them. This CDR3 has 15 residues. CDR1 is SGHAT, CDR2 FQNNGV, per germline. TCRdb's copy holds only in-frame clones and misses some; the assay was immunoSEQ multiplex PCR. Of hundreds of thousands of clones listed, approximately 95% are singletons. Sequencing used thymocytes. This receptor was identified in a human donor. The V call is TRBV11-2, the J call TRBJ1-1, with D perhaps TRBD1 (6 bases). The DNA of the CDR3 is TGTGCCAGCAGCGCCACAGGGACCGGTTACACTGAAGCTTTCTTT. Its protein product is CASSATGTGYTEAFF.